The 27 T cell receptor beta chains below all came from one sample that was sequenced in a study of vaccination and CD4 T cells after COVID-19. Documented treatment: roughly nine-day PBMC culture with coronavirus spike peptide pools or control peptides (ViraFEST assay). Sequencing of the DNA from cultured CD4+ T cells was carried out with the Oncomine TCR Beta short-read assay. Using its own MiXCR run on the PCR reads, TCRdb lists one record per CDR3 protein. The table has under 7,500 distinct CDR3 sequences, 65% to 70% seen once; the top ten hold approximately 45%. These receptors' antigens are unknown. The sample taken for sequencing was CD4+ T cells from blood, cultured in vitro. The receptors were sampled from a human donor who had recovered from COVID-19.

V gene TRBV7-2 combines with J gene TRBJ1-6; the match to TRBD1 covers 7 bases. Germline V gives CDR1 SGHTA, CDR2 FQGNSA. V was pared by 5 bases and J by 7 bases, with 8 bases of the junction left unmatched. The CDR3 has 15 residues. CDR3 protein: CASSAGDRRNSPLHF. In nucleotides, the CDR3 is TGTGCCAGCAGCGCCGGGGACAGAAGGAATTCACCCCTCCACTTT. The full variable domain, its missing parts supplied by reference TRBV7-2 and TRBJ1-6, is GAGVSQSPSNKVTEKGKDVELRCDPISGHTALYWYRQSLGQGLEFLIYFQGNSAPDKSGLPSDRFSAERTGGSVSTLTIQRTQQEDSAVYLCASSAGDRRNSPLHFGNGTRLTVT.

The rearrangement uses TRBV7-3 and TRBJ2-2; no definite D call. V was clipped by 2 bases and J by 6 bases, with 10 bases between them. Germline CDR1 and CDR2: SGHTA and FQGTGA. The CDR3 is 14 residues long. As DNA, the CDR3 is TGTGCCAGCAGCTTATACCCCAGGTCCGGGGAGCTGTTTTTT. Protein product: CASSLYPRSGELFF.

In its sample, this clonotype ranks as medium-sized. The V gene is TRBV10-3, the J gene TRBJ2-6; TRBD1 is a possible D gene (6 bases). Germline CDR1 reads ENHRY; CDR2 reads SYGVKD. The CDR3 extends over 15 amino acids. V lost 4 bases and J 0 bases, leaving 7 bases between the germline ends. The CDR3, as DNA: TGTGCCATCAGTGGGACAGTCTCTGGGGCCAACGTCCTGACTTTC. Its protein is CAISGTVSGANVLTF.

In DNA, the CDR3 is TGTGCCAGCGGACAGGGGACAAACTACAATGAGCAGTTCTTC. It yields the protein CASGQGTNYNEQFF. The V gene is TRBV11-3, the J gene TRBJ2-1; 9 positions match TRBD1. CDR3 length: 14 amino acids. Germline trimming cut 8 bases from V and 3 bases from J; bases unmatched to any gene: 5. Per germline, CDR1 SGHNT and CDR2 YENEEA.

The V call is TRBV11-1, the J call TRBJ2-5; TRBD1 aligns across 9 bases. This CDR3 is 12 amino acids long. The V and J ends lost 4 bases and 7 bases, in that order; junction bases with no gene match: 1. Germline V gene lookup returns CDR1 SGHAT and CDR2 FQDESV (reference sequence). The CDR3 nucleotides are TGTGCCAGCAGCTGGGACAGGGTGACCCAGTACTTC. It codes for CASSWDRVTQYF.

This clonotype was seen once. The CDR3 nucleotides read TGTGCCAGCCGCGACACACGCTTTCCCACAGATACGCAGTATTTT. Amino acids: CASRDTRFPTDTQYF. The chain combines TRBV28 with TRBJ2-3; D is unresolved. Germline V gives CDR1 MDHEN, CDR2 SYDVKM. V dropped 8 bases and J dropped 2 bases, with 17 bases sitting between them. This CDR3 has 15 residues. Full variable domain (outside the CDR3, taken from reference TRBV28 and TRBJ2-3): DVKVTQSSRYLVKRTGEKVFLECVQDMDHENMFWYRQDPGLGLRLIYFSYDVKMKEKGDIPEGYSVSREKKERFSLILESASTNQTSMYLCASRDTRFPTDTQYFGPGTRLTVL.

This chain connects TRBV11-2 to TRBJ2-3, with 7 bases identical to TRBD1. J was trimmed by 0 bases and V by 1 base; bases with no gene match: 4. The CDR3 sequence is 16 residues long. CDR1 and CDR2 (germline): SGHAT, FQNNGV. In DNA, the CDR3 is TGTGCCAGCAGCTTAGTTGCAGGGGGTAGCACAGATACGCAGTATTTT. This codes for CASSLVAGGSTDTQYF. The variable domain in full, completed from reference TRBV11-2 and TRBJ2-3, reads EAGVAQSPRYKIIEKRQSVAFWCNPISGHATLYWYQQILGQGPKLLIQFQNNGVVDDSQLPKDRFSAERLKGVDSTLKIQPAKLEDSAVYLCASSLVAGGSTDTQYFGPGTRLTVL.

The chain joins TRBV10-3 to TRBJ1-5; D perhaps matches TRBD1 (6 bases). V was shortened by 5 bases and J by 10 bases, with 18 bases between the two germline ends. CDR1 is ENHRY, CDR2 SYGVKD, per germline. The CDR3 is made up of 14 amino acids. The DNA of the CDR3 is TGTGCCATCAGTAACAGGGACGAGGAACCCCCCCAGCATTTT. Encoded protein: CAISNRDEEPPQHF.

The chain couples TRBV5-6 to TRBJ2-5, with D perhaps TRBD2 (5 bases). The V gene lost 3 bases and the J gene lost 2 bases, with 8 bases spanning the gap. The CDR3 is made up of 13 amino acids. The V gene's germline CDR1 is SGHDT and CDR2 YYEEEE. CDR3 sequence (DNA): TGTGCCAGCAGCTGGAGAGGGCAAGAGACCCAGTACTTC. It is translated as CASSWRGQETQYF.

On this clonotype: One end of the junction does not line up with germline, which may come from a read error. The chain uses TRBV28 and TRBJ1-2; 8 bases match TRBD1. This CDR3 is 14 amino acids long. Germline loops: CDR1 MDHEN, CDR2 SYDVKM. The CDR3 DNA sequence: TGTGCCAGCAGTTTTCCGGGACAGGCGGAAGAATCTTCCTTC. This codes for CASSFPGQAEESSF.

V gene TRBV19 combines with J gene TRBJ1-5; perhaps TRBD1 as D (5 bases). The V end lost 4 bases, the J end lost 1 base, and 5 bases lay between the germline ends. CDR3 length: 13 residues. In germline, CDR1 is LNHDA, CDR2 SQIVND (reference sequence). The CDR3 bases are TGTGCCAGTAGTAAGGGGAGCAATCAGCCCCAGCATTTT. It translates to CASSKGSNQPQHF.

V is TRBV7-9 and J is TRBJ1-1, with no clear D. The germline V and J ends were trimmed by 1 base and 1 base, with 7 bases remaining between them. Germline lookup yields CDR1 SEHNR and CDR2 FQNEAQ (reference sequence). This CDR3 region has 14 residues. CDR3 sequence: CASSLVWENTEAFF. The CDR3, as DNA: TGTGCCAGCAGCTTAGTATGGGAGAACACTGAAGCTTTCTTT.

The V call is TRBV20-1, the J call TRBJ2-5, with TRBD2 matching 7 bases. V trimming: 5 bases; J trimming: 4 bases; junction bases outside the gene matches: 7. The CDR3 contains 13 residues. Germline V gene lookup returns CDR1 DFQATT and CDR2 SNEGSKA (reference sequence). CDR3 residues: CSAPQGGGETQYF. The CDR3 nucleotides read TGCAGTGCTCCCCAGGGCGGGGGAGAGACCCAGTACTTC.

A single count supports this clonotype. The V and J genes are TRBV7-6 and TRBJ1-5, with D uncertain. This CDR3 contains 14 residues. V dropped 4 bases and J dropped 3 bases, with 10 bases sitting between them. Germline V CDR1 and CDR2: SGHVS, FNYEAQ. In DNA, the CDR3 is TGTGCCAGCAGCTCCGATACGGACAATCAGCCCCAGCATTTT. This encodes CASSSDTDNQPQHF. Using reference TRBV7-6 and TRBJ1-5 for the parts outside the CDR3, the full variable domain is GAGVSQSPRYKVTKRGQDVALRCDPISGHVSLYWYRQALGQGPEFLTYFNYEAQQDKSGLPNDRFSAERPEGSISTLTIQRTEQRDSAMYRCASSSDTDNQPQHFGDGTRLSIL.

J is TRBJ1-2 and V is TRBV6-1; D unclear. In germline, CDR1 is MNHNS, CDR2 SASEGT. The V gene lost 1 base and the J gene lost 7 bases, with 1 base spanning the gap. The CDR3 extends over 10 amino acids. The CDR3 DNA reads as TGTGCCAGCAGTGAAGTTGGCTACACCTTC. This sequence encodes CASSEVGYTF.

J is TRBJ1-6 and V is TRBV20-1; 10 bases align to TRBD1. In germline, CDR1 is DFQATT, CDR2 SNEGSKA (reference sequence). The CDR3 consists of 15 residues. Trimming took 2 bases from V and 6 from J; bases not matched to a gene: 4. As DNA, the CDR3 is TGCAGTGCTAGACGGAGGGACAGGGGTAATTCACCCCTCCACTTT. Amino acid sequence: CSARRRDRGNSPLHF.

The chain links TRBV5-1 to TRBJ1-2, with TRBD1 matching over 8 bases. V gave up 0 bases and J gave up 4 bases; unmatched junction bases: 2. CDR3 length equals 14 residues. Germline lookup yields CDR1 SGHRS and CDR2 YFSETQ. DNA for the CDR3: TGCGCCAGCAGCTTGGGGACAGGGAGCTATGGCTACACCTTC. Encoded protein: CASSLGTGSYGYTF.

The rearrangement uses TRBV20-1 and TRBJ1-2, with TRBD1 matching 7 bases. Germline CDR1 reads DFQATT; CDR2 reads SNEGSKA (reference sequence). Trimming removed 6 bases from V and 8 bases from J; junction bases left unmatched: 18. The CDR3 is 15 amino acids. CDR3 residues: CSADPMGQWVYGYTF. The CDR3 DNA sequence: TGCAGTGCCGACCCGATGGGACAGTGGGTTTACGGCTACACCTTC.

This rearrangement joins TRBV6-1 to TRBJ1-6; maybe TRBD1 (6 bases). CDR1 is MNHNS and CDR2 is SASEGT in the germline V gene. The V and J ends lost 8 bases and 5 bases respectively, with 13 bases between them. This CDR3 is built from 14 residues. This chain's CDR3 is CASRDGGDNSPLHF. The CDR3 coding sequence is TGTGCCAGCCGAGACGGGGGCGATAATTCACCCCTCCACTTT.

This chain joins TRBV2 and TRBJ1-6; no firm D call. Germline lookup yields CDR1 SNHLY and CDR2 FYNNEI. Trimming took 10 bases from V and 8 from J, leaving 15 bases between them. CDR3 length: 13 amino acids. The CDR3 region is CATLAEGYSPLHF. The CDR3 DNA sequence: TGTGCCACCCTGGCGGAGGGTTATTCACCCCTCCACTTT.

The V and J genes are TRBV20-1 and TRBJ1-5; 7 nucleotides match TRBD1. Germline trimming cut 3 bases from V and 1 base from J; bases unmatched to any gene: 3. CDR1 is DFQATT, CDR2 SNEGSKA, per germline (reference sequence). This CDR3 is 14 amino acids long. DNA for the CDR3: TGCAGTGCTAGCCCAGGGGGAAGCAATCAGCCCCAGCATTTT. This encodes CSASPGGSNQPQHF.

The chain is built from TRBV20-1 and TRBJ2-1, with 9 bases aligning to TRBD2. Germline V gene data show CDR1 as DFQATT and CDR2 as SNEGSKA (reference sequence). The CDR3 has 11 residues. Losses at the gene ends were 2 bases for V and 13 bases for J; bases not matched to a gene: 3. The chain's CDR3 is CSARLAGNQFF. The CDR3, as DNA: TGCAGTGCTAGACTAGCGGGGAATCAGTTCTTC.

This clonotype has just one count. The V gene is TRBV20-1, the J gene TRBJ1-1; D unresolved. This CDR3 is 12 amino acids long. Trimming pared 0 bases from V and 8 bases from J, leaving 10 bases between. Germline lookup yields CDR1 DFQATT and CDR2 SNEGSKA (reference sequence). Here the CDR3 DNA reads TGCAGTGCTAGAGACCCGGGGAGAGAAGCTTTCTTT. Residues: CSARDPGREAFF.

A few counts support this clonotype. The CDR3 DNA reads as TGCGCCAGCAGCTTGGTAGAATCTAACTATGGCTACACCTTC. It encodes CASSLVESNYGYTF. The V call is TRBV5-1, the J call TRBJ1-2; D is unclear. Germline values: CDR1 SGHRS, CDR2 YFSETQ. The CDR3 has 14 residues. V was pared by 0 bases and J by 0 bases, with 6 bases between.

The J gene is TRBJ2-5, the V gene TRBV20-1, with 8 bases identical to TRBD2. Germline V gene lookup returns CDR1 DFQATT and CDR2 SNEGSKA (reference sequence). The ends lost 6 bases at V and 1 base at J; junction bases unmatched: 7. CDR3 length: 14 residues. CDR3 sequence: CSATSGGVQETQYF. The CDR3 DNA follows: TGCAGTGCCACTAGCGGAGGGGTCCAAGAGACCCAGTACTTC.

The gene calls are TRBV20-1 and TRBJ1-5; 9 nucleotides match TRBD1. Germline CDR1 reads DFQATT; CDR2 reads SNEGSKA (reference sequence). V trimming: 5 bases; J trimming: 7 bases; junction bases outside the gene matches: 12. This CDR3 has 15 amino acids. CDR3 residues: CSASLRTGEGQPQHF. The DNA of the CDR3 is TGCAGTGCTTCGCTAAGGACAGGGGAGGGCCAGCCCCAGCATTTT.

The sample holds a few counts of this clonotype. V gene TRBV6-8 combines with J gene TRBJ1-5; 10 bases fit TRBD1. J gave up 6 bases and V 2 bases, and 4 bases lay outside the gene matches. This CDR3 has 15 amino acids. Germline CDR1 is MNHGY and CDR2 is SAAAGT. CDR3 loop: CASSYRQGASQPQHF. Here the CDR3 DNA reads TGTGCCAGCAGTTACCGACAGGGGGCAAGTCAGCCCCAGCATTTT.